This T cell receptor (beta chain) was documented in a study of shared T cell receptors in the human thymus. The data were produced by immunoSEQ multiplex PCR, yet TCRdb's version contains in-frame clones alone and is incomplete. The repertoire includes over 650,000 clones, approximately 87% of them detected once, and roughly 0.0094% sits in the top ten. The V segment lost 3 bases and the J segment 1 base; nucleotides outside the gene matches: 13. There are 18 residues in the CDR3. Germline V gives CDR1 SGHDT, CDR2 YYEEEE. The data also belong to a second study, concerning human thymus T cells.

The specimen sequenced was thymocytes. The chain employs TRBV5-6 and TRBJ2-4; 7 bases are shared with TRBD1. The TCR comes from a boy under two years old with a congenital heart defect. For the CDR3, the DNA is TGTGCCAGCAGCTCTACCGGTCAGGGGGATATGGCCAAAAACATTCAGTACTTC. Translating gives CASSSTGQGDMAKNIQYF.